Sequencing of this TCR beta chain was carried out in a study of cytomegalovirus exposure and HLA in healthy donors. General study points: According to a later analysis, TCR clusters from the first cohort tended to co-occur in the 120 or so validation repertoires. Cytomegalovirus association was listed for about 180 TCR beta chains. Reports described diagnosis of cytomegalovirus status by the classifier as highly specific and sensitive. Some public TCRs appeared in many individuals, while most sequences were rare.

A few counts support this clone. Its specificity is not known. The assay was immunoSEQ multiplex PCR, and TCRdb's table has in-frame clones only and misses some. The repertoire includes tens of thousands of clones, roughly 93% of them detected once, and 5.8% sits in the top ten. The germline V gene has CDR1 SGHRS and CDR2 YFSETQ. The CDR3 has 15 amino acids. V was pared by 3 bases and J by 4 bases, with 9 bases of the junction left unmatched. The chain couples TRBV5-1 to TRBJ1-1, with TRBD1 matching 7 bases. The sample was PBMCs. The source is a woman under 30 in good health and CMV-seronegative. The CDR3 spells CASSSGTVSGTEAFF. The CDR3 DNA reads as TGCGCCAGCAGCTCAGGGACAGTTTCTGGCACTGAAGCTTTCTTT.